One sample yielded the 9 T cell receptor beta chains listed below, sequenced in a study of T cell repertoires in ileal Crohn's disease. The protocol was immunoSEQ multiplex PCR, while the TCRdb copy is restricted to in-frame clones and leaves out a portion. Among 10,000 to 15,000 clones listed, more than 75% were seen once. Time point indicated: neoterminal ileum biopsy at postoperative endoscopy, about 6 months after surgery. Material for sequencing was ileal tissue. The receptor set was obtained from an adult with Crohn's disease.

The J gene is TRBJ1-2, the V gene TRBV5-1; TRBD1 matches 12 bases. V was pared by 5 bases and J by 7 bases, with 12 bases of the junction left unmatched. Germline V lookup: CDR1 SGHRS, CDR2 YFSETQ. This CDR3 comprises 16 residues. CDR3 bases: TGCGCCAGCAGTCAAGATCCGGGACAGGGGGCGGGTGGCTACACCTTC. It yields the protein CASSQDPGQGAGGYTF.

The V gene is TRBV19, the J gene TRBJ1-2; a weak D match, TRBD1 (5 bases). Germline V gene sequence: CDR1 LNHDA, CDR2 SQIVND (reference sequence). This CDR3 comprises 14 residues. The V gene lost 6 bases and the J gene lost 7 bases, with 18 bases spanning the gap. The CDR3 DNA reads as TGTGCCAGTAGCTCCTCGAGGACACCAGTTGGCTACACCTTC. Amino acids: CASSSSRTPVGYTF.

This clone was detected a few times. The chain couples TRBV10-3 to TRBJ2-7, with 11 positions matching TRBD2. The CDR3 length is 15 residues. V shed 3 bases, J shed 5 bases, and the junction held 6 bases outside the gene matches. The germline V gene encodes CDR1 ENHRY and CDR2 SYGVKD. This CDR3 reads CAISETTSGNDEQYF. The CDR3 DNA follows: TGTGCCATCAGTGAAACGACTAGCGGGAACGACGAGCAGTACTTC.

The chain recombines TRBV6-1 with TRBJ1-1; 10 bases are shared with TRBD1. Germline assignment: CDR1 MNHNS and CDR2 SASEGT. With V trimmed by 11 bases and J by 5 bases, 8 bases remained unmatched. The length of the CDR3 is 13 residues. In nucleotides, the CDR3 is TGTGCCGGATGGACAGGGGGAGGTACTGAAGCTTTCTTT. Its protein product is CAGWTGGGTEAFF.

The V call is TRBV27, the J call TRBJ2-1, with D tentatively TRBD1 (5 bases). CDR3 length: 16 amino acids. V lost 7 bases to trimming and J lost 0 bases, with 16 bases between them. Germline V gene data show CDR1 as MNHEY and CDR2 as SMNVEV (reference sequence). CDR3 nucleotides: TGTGCCAGCACAGGGTCGGCCCTGGGCTCCTACAATGAGCAGTTCTTC. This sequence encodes CASTGSALGSYNEQFF.

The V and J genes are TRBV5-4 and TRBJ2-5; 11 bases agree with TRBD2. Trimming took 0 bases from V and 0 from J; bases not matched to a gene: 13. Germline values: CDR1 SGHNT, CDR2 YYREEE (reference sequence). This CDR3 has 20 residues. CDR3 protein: CASSLAPSGGIRGYQETQYF. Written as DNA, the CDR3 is TGTGCCAGCAGCTTGGCCCCTAGCGGGGGGATTCGGGGGTACCAAGAGACCCAGTACTTC.

CDR3 sequence: CASSLGLAGGLVNEQFF. The CDR3 region has the DNA TGCGCCAGCAGCTTGGGACTAGCGGGGGGCCTAGTCAATGAGCAGTTCTTC. V usage is TRBV5-1 and J usage is TRBJ2-1, with 13 bases that match TRBD2. The V gene end was trimmed by 0 bases and the J gene end by 6 bases; junction bases not matched to a gene: 6. Germline CDR1 is SGHRS and CDR2 is YFSETQ. This CDR3 is 17 amino acids long.

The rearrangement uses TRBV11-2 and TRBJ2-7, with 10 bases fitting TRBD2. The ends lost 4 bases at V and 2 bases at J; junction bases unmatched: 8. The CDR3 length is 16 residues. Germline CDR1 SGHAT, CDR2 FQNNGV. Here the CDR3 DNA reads TGTGCCAGCAGCTCACTAGCGGGGCGGTGGACCTACGAGCAGTACTTC. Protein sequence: CASSSLAGRWTYEQYF.

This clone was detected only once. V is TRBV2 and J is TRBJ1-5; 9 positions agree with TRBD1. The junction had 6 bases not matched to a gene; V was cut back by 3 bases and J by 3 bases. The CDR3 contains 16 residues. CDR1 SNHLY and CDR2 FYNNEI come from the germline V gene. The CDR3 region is CASSDWGTGNNQPQHF. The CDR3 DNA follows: TGTGCCAGCAGTGACTGGGGGACAGGGAACAATCAGCCCCAGCATTTT.